This T cell receptor (beta chain) was sequenced for a study of T-cell memory formation after mild COVID-19 (dated by TCRdb to about 2021). For the study in its entirety: TCR sequence clusters from the two donors were found to be largely donor specific. T-cell clones expanding and contracting after mild COVID-19 in two donors were tracked by longitudinal TCRalpha and TCRbeta repertoire sequencing. The cohort was made up of two young adult volunteers, one female and one male, who were previously healthy.

Ficoll-Paque density gradient centrifugation was the method used to isolate PBMCs. CDR1 SGHAT and CDR2 FQNNGV are derived from the germline V gene. The CDR3, from cysteine to phenylalanine, totals 16 residues. Solely the CDR3 DNA is kept, with 48 bases framed from the first base. V loses 6 bases, J loses 0 bases, and the germline ends lie 16 bases apart. This clonotype is medium-sized (0.01 to 0.1%). Its antigen remains undetermined. No quality values exist for individual bases; no much larger clone is one base distant. Instrument on record: Illumina NovaSeq 6000. Using 5'RACE with constant-segment primers, TCRalpha and TCRbeta cDNA libraries were constructed, with sample barcodes and unique molecular identifiers added in the process. Trizol reagent was used to extract RNA from every sample. The libraries were amplified in two PCR steps, and the second step added a second sample barcode and Illumina TruSeq adapters. The libraries were sequenced on an Illumina NovaSeq using 2 x 150 bp paired-end reads. The paper's processing steps were these. Demultiplexing of reads and collapsing into UMI-guided consensus sequences were performed with migec v1.2.7. Using mixcr v2.1.11, UMI consensuses were aligned to TRA and TRB V and J templates and then assembled into clonotypes. Expanded or contracted clonotypes were those called significant by both edgeR and NoisET, with noise models trained on biological replicates. For edgeR calls, a false discovery rate-adjusted p below 0.01 and a log2 fold-change threshold of 1 were applied. PCA with hierarchical clustering of max-normalized trajectories of the 1000 most abundant clonotypes was used as exploratory dynamics analysis. Separately sequenced CD4+ and CD8+ repertoires were used to assign the CD4 or CD8 phenotype of responding clones. TCRdb reprocessed the public reads (quality trimming at Q25 with fastp, clone calling with MiXCR) and kept in-frame beta chains. CDR3 protein duplicates are merged, each entry listing the most common genes and DNA. These V and J calls rely on TCRdb rather than the paper's analysis. Counted in this sample were about 190,000 distinct CDR3 sequences; over 9.5% of them appeared once. Under 3.5% of the sample lies in the top ten.

Overall results and qualifications from the work: Only a couple of mild cases were covered by the study, and larger cohorts that include severe cases with pre-infection samples were considered necessary. SARS-CoV-2 specificity of the second-wave clones peaking on day 37 was not confirmed. Clones contracting from day 15 to 85 had balanced CD4/CD8 phenotypes, while a second wave expanding from day 15 to 37 was biased towards CD4+. Some responding clones were detected in pre-infection memory, suggesting pre-existing cross-reactive memory T cells joined the SARS-CoV-2 response. Contracting CD4+ clones were found mainly in CM and EM memory subsets, while CD8+ clones were enriched in EMRA.

The TCR sequence derives from a man between 18 and 29 years old who had mild COVID-19 (a few samples of this study predate the infection). The sample titles of this study are shuffled in the database, so cell type and time point are left out; the donor was told from shared clones. Sequencing input: PBMCs or a T cell subset sorted from them (not recorded which). The V gene is TRBV11-2 and the J gene is TRBJ2-3; no D gene is confidently identified. The DNA reads TGTGCCAGCAGGTATACGGGCAGGACCAGCACAGATACGCAGTATTTT. Translated, it reads CASRYTGRTSTDTQYF.